The 29 T cell receptor beta chains listed next were all sequenced from one sample in a study of T cell responses to AZD1222 COVID-19 vaccine. Method: immunoSEQ multiplex PCR; TCRdb's copy keeps in-frame clones and lacks some. The sample carries about 140,000 clones, more than 85% recorded once. The specimen was peripheral blood, collected on day 0 of AZD1222 vaccination. Source of these receptors: an adult in good health.

The chain has TRBV25-1 and TRBJ2-7; 11 nucleotides agree with TRBD2. The CDR3 covers 16 residues. V was pared by 4 bases and J by 2 bases, with 7 bases of the junction left unmatched. Per germline, CDR1 MGHDK and CDR2 SYGVNS. CDR3 sequence reads: CASSVAGGPPTYEQYF. The DNA of the CDR3 is TGTGCCAGCAGTGTAGCGGGAGGGCCACCCACCTACGAGCAGTACTTC.

The J gene is TRBJ1-6, the V gene TRBV27; no clear D. CDR1 MNHEY and CDR2 SMNVEV come from the germline V gene (reference sequence). V gave up 5 bases and J gave up 4 bases, with 3 bases separating them. CDR3 size: 12 residues. In DNA, the CDR3 is TGTGCCAGCAGTACTTATAATTCACCCCTCCACTTT. Protein: CASSTYNSPLHF.

This chain connects TRBV7-9 to TRBJ1-2; no reliable D call. The CDR3 runs to 12 residues. V was cut by 4 bases and J by 8 bases, with 11 bases left in between. Germline loops: CDR1 SEHNR, CDR2 FQNEAQ (reference sequence). The chain's CDR3 is CASSSEVQGYTF. The DNA for the CDR3 is TGTGCCAGCAGCTCCGAGGTACAGGGCTACACCTTC. The full variable domain, in which reference TRBV7-9 and TRBJ1-2 provide the parts outside the CDR3, is DTGVSQNPRHKITKRGQNVTFRCDPISEHNRLYWYRQTLGQGPEFLTYFQNEAQLEKSRLLSDRFSAERPKGSFSTLEIQRTEQGDSAMYLCASSSEVQGYTFGSGTRLTVV.

As to this clone: Mismatch with germline at one junction end may stem from a read error. CDR3 sequence: CASIETGVKNIQYF. The CDR3 coding sequence is TGTGCCAGCATTGAAACAGGGGTCAAAAACATTCAGTACTTC. V gene TRBV25-1 combines with J gene TRBJ2-4; 7 bases align to TRBD1. The CDR3 extends over 14 amino acids. Germline assignment: CDR1 MGHDK and CDR2 SYGVNS.

The CDR3 spells CASSQSGRATDTQYF. CDR3 nucleotide sequence: TGTGCCAGCAGCCAAAGCGGGAGGGCCACAGATACGCAGTATTTT. V is TRBV3-1 (or the pseudogene TRBV3-2) and J is TRBJ2-3, with 10 bases that match TRBD2. Trimming cost V 2 bases and J 2 bases; bases outside gene matches: 1. Germline V gene data show CDR1 as LGHDT and CDR2 as YNNKEL (reference sequence). This CDR3 region has 15 residues.

This clone was seen a single time. V and J are TRBV18 and TRBJ2-2; D may be TRBD1 or TRBD2 (5 bases each). CDR3 length: 15 residues. The germline gives CDR1 KGHSH, CDR2 LQKENI. The V gene lost 3 bases and the J gene lost 6 bases, with 14 bases spanning the gap. The CDR3 region has the DNA TGTGCCAGCTCACCGGGGGATAGCAGTGCCGGGGAGCTGTTTTTT. Its protein is CASSPGDSSAGELFF.

The rearrangement links TRBV10-3 to TRBJ1-1, with a weak D call TRBD1 (6 bases). V was cut by 11 bases and J by 0 bases, with 19 bases left in between. The germline gives CDR1 ENHRY, CDR2 SYGVKD. The CDR3 has 15 amino acids. CDR3 loop: CAVGPIRGMNTEAFF. The CDR3 DNA follows: TGTGCCGTCGGTCCGATCAGGGGTATGAACACTGAAGCTTTCTTT.

This clone has a handful of counts. This chain joins TRBV11-2 and TRBJ2-1; 7 bases map to TRBD2. Germline V gives CDR1 SGHAT, CDR2 FQNNGV. The CDR3 contains 15 residues. Trimming at V came to 1 base and at J to 8 bases, leaving 8 bases not matched to a gene. CDR3 residues: CASSLGSREVDEQFF. CDR3 DNA: TGTGCCAGCAGCTTAGGTAGCCGGGAGGTCGATGAGCAGTTCTTC.

The V gene is TRBV3-1 (or the pseudogene TRBV3-2), the J gene TRBJ2-3; TRBD1 is a possible D gene (5 bases). V lost 1 base and J 3 bases, leaving 11 bases between the germline ends. CDR3 length: 15 residues. Germline V lookup: CDR1 LGHDT, CDR2 YNNKEL (reference sequence). CDR3 DNA sequence: TGTGCCAGCAGCCAAGCAGGGCTTTCAACAGATACGCAGTATTTT. Translated, it gives CASSQAGLSTDTQYF.

J is TRBJ2-1 and V is TRBV6-5, with 10 bases identical to TRBD2. Germline values: CDR1 MNHEY, CDR2 SVGAGI. The CDR3 sequence is 15 residues long. Unmatched junction bases numbered 7, after V lost 4 bases and J lost 7 bases. CDR3 nucleotides: TGTGCCAGCAGTTGGACTAGCGGATTGGTTAATGAGCAGTTCTTC. This sequence encodes CASSWTSGLVNEQFF.

The DNA for the CDR3 is TGTGCCAGCAGTTCGCCGACAGGGCCCGGGGGAAACACCATATATTTT. Protein sequence: CASSSPTGPGGNTIYF. The chain carries TRBV6-6 and TRBJ1-3, with 7 nucleotides matching TRBD1. Trimming removed 4 bases from V and 4 bases from J; junction bases left unmatched: 10. Germline loops: CDR1 MNHNY, CDR2 SVGAGI (reference sequence). The CDR3 covers 16 residues.

J is TRBJ2-1 and V is TRBV9; D call uncertain. V was clipped by 4 bases and J by 0 bases, with 8 bases between them. The germline V gene has CDR1 SGDLS and CDR2 YYNGEE. The CDR3 runs to 14 residues. CDR3 region: CASSPYPSYNEQFF. Written as DNA, the CDR3 is TGTGCCAGCAGCCCCTATCCCTCCTACAATGAGCAGTTCTTC.

V and J are TRBV29-1 and TRBJ1-5, with 9 bases aligning to TRBD1. Germline CDR1 is SQVTM and CDR2 is ANQGSEA. The ends lost 6 bases at V and 0 bases at J; junction bases unmatched: 9. The CDR3 totals 16 residues. CDR3 DNA: TGCAGCGTAATGGACAGGGGTGCGGATAGCAATCAGCCCCAGCATTTT. It specifies CSVMDRGADSNQPQHF.

V and J are TRBV7-2 and TRBJ1-4; D not certain. The V and J ends lost 1 base and 6 bases respectively, with 12 bases between them. CDR3 length: 15 residues. In germline, CDR1 is SGHTA, CDR2 FQGNSA. The CDR3 sequence is CASSLVHGPDEKLFF. CDR3 DNA: TGTGCCAGCAGCTTAGTTCACGGACCGGATGAAAAACTGTTTTTT.

CDR3 loop: CASSLRTDRAGYEQYF. The CDR3 DNA follows: TGTGCCAGCAGTTTAAGGACCGACAGGGCGGGCTACGAGCAGTACTTC. The rearrangement links TRBV27 to TRBJ2-7; 7 bases are shared with TRBD1. Germline V gene data show CDR1 as MNHEY and CDR2 as SMNVEV (reference sequence). The CDR3 sequence is 16 residues long. J was trimmed by 3 bases and V by 2 bases; bases with no gene match: 10.

CDR3: CASSVGGLRSEKLFF. CDR3 DNA sequence: TGTGCCAGCAGCGTAGGGGGGCTGAGGAGTGAAAAACTGTTTTTT. The rearrangement joins TRBV9 to TRBJ1-4; maybe TRBD1 (6 bases). Trimming shortened V by 0 bases and J by 7 bases, and 13 bases separated the two germline ends. This CDR3 contains 15 residues. The V gene's germline CDR1 is SGDLS and CDR2 YYNGEE.

The CDR3 region has the DNA TGTGCCAGCAGCTTGAGAGGAGGGCCAGATACGCAGTATTTT. It specifies CASSLRGGPDTQYF. J is TRBJ2-3 and V is TRBV5-5, with a possible D match to TRBD2 (6 bases). Germline V CDR1 and CDR2: SGHKS, YYEKEE (reference sequence). There are 14 residues in the CDR3. V dropped 1 base and J dropped 4 bases, with 10 bases sitting between them.

The V and J genes are TRBV5-6 and TRBJ1-1; no clear D. Trimming pared 4 bases from V and 1 base from J, leaving 8 bases between. CDR1 is SGHDT, CDR2 YYEEEE, per germline. CDR3 length: 13 amino acids. The CDR3 loop reads CASSAQPNTEAFF. The CDR3 DNA reads TGTGCCAGCAGCGCACAGCCGAACACTGAAGCTTTCTTT. The variable domain in full, with the rest retrieved from reference TRBV5-6 and TRBJ1-1, is DAGVTQSPTHLIKTRGQQVTLRCSPKSGHDTVSWYQQALGQGPQFIFQYYEEEERQRGNFPDRFSGHQFPNYSSELNVNALLLGDSALYLCASSAQPNTEAFFGQGTRLTVV.

The DNA for the CDR3 is TGTGCCAGCAGTGGTTACAGGGATCGGTACAATGAGCAGTTCTTC. Translation: CASSGYRDRYNEQFF. The chain combines TRBV25-1 with TRBJ2-1, with a tentative D call TRBD1 (6 bases). The CDR3 runs 15 residues. Germline values: CDR1 MGHDK, CDR2 SYGVNS. V lost 4 bases, J lost 4 bases, and 14 bases lay in between.

The chain combines TRBV30 with TRBJ2-7; maybe TRBD2 (6 bases). The germline V gene has CDR1 GTSNPN and CDR2 SVGIG (reference sequence). The CDR3 spans 12 residues. Between the trimmed V and J ends, which lost 2 bases and 9 bases, there was a span of 14 bases. CDR3 loop: CAWSLRTNGQYF. The CDR3 nucleotides read TGTGCCTGGAGTCTACGGACTAACGGGCAGTACTTC.

Only one count was recorded for this clone. This sequence joins TRBV10-3 and TRBJ2-1; D not resolved. Germline lookup yields CDR1 ENHRY and CDR2 SYGVKD. CDR3 size: 13 residues. The V gene lost 10 bases and the J gene lost 8 bases, with 18 bases spanning the gap. The DNA of the CDR3 is TGTGCCAACGGACCATCATCCGTCGATGAGCAGTTCTTC. Encoded protein: CANGPSSVDEQFF.

V usage is TRBV28 and J usage is TRBJ2-7; 9 nucleotides agree with TRBD1. This CDR3 region has 15 residues. V lost 5 bases to trimming and J lost 9 bases; unmatched junction nucleotides: 14. Germline CDR1 reads MDHEN; CDR2 reads SYDVKM. This CDR3 reads CASSPPGQGGTVQYF. The DNA of the CDR3 is TGTGCCAGCAGTCCGCCGGGACAGGGTGGGACGGTGCAGTACTTC.

The chain employs TRBV19 and TRBJ1-5, with TRBD1 identical over 9 bases. V gave up 5 bases and J gave up 9 bases; unmatched junction bases: 5. This CDR3 has 13 amino acids. Germline loops: CDR1 LNHDA, CDR2 SQIVND (reference sequence). In DNA, the CDR3 is TGTGCCAGTAGTCGGGACAGGGAGAGGCCCCAGCATTTT. Translating gives CASSRDRERPQHF.

The CDR3 coding sequence is TGTGCCAGCAGCACGTTGGGACTAGCGGAGGGCGATACGCAGTATTTT. It is translated as CASSTLGLAEGDTQYF. This chain joins TRBV11-2 and TRBJ2-3; 11 nucleotides align to TRBD2. The CDR3 length is 16 residues. With V trimmed by 5 bases and J by 6 bases, 10 bases remained unmatched. Germline CDR1 SGHAT, CDR2 FQNNGV.

V is TRBV7-2 and J is TRBJ1-1, with D unresolved. The CDR3 consists of 13 residues. Trimming took 5 bases from V and 6 from J, leaving 13 bases between them. The germline V gene encodes CDR1 SGHTA and CDR2 FQGNSA. CDR3 nucleotides: TGTGCCAGCAGCCCCCTGGCGGCCCCTGAAGCTTTCTTT. Translating it yields CASSPLAAPEAFF.

The V call is TRBV2, the J call TRBJ2-5, with 8 bases that match TRBD2. The germline CDR1 and CDR2 sequences are SNHLY and FYNNEI. The CDR3 length is 14 residues. J lost 5 bases, V lost 3 bases, and 5 bases had no gene match. The CDR3, as DNA: TGTGCCAGCAGTGATGGTAGCGGGATGGAGACCCAGTACTTC. Its translation: CASSDGSGMETQYF. Together with reference TRBV2 and TRBJ2-5, the CDR3 gives the full variable domain: EPEVTQTPSHQVTQMGQEVILRCVPISNHLYFYWYRQILGQKVEFLVSFYNNEISEKSEIFDDQFSVERPDGSNFTLKIRSTKLEDSAMYFCASSDGSGMETQYFGPGTRLLVL.

This rearrangement joins TRBV9 to TRBJ2-1, with 14 bases identical to TRBD2. The CDR3 is 17 amino acids. V shed 4 bases and J 9 bases; nucleotides not matched to a gene: 12. Germline CDR1 SGDLS, CDR2 YYNGEE. The CDR3 nucleotides read TGTGCCAGCAGCATAGGGCGCTCGGGACTAGCGGGAGTTGAGCAGTTCTTC. As protein: CASSIGRSGLAGVEQFF.

This chain connects TRBV19 to TRBJ1-5; D perhaps matches TRBD1 (5 bases). CDR3 length: 15 residues. Trimming pared 4 bases from V and 0 bases from J, leaving 10 bases between. The V gene's germline CDR1 is LNHDA and CDR2 SQIVND (reference sequence). The CDR3 nucleotides read TGTGCCAGTAGTAAGGGACTGTATAGCAATCAGCCCCAGCATTTT. Its protein is CASSKGLYSNQPQHF.

The chain has TRBV7-6 and TRBJ2-7, with TRBD1 identical over 8 bases. Per the germline V gene, CDR1 is SGHVS and CDR2 is FNYEAQ. With V trimmed by 2 bases and J by 6 bases, 6 bases remained unmatched. The CDR3 runs to 14 residues. CDR3 in amino acids: CASSLKSRGPEQYF. The CDR3 DNA reads as TGTGCCAGCAGCTTAAAGTCCAGGGGGCCCGAGCAGTACTTC.